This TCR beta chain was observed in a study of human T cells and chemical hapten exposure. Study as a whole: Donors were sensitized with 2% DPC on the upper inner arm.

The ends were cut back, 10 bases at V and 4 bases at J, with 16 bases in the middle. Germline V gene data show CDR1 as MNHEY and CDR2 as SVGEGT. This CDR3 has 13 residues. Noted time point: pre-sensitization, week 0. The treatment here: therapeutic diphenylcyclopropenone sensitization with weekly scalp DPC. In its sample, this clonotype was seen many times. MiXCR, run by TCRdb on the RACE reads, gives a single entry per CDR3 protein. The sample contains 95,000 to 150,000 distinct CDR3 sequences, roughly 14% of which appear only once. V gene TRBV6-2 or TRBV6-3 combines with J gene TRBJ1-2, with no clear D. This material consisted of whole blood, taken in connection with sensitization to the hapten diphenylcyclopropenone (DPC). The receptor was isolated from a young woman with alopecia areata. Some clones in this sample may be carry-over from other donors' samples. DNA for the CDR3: TGTGCCACTACGACCGGGCAGAGCTATGGCTACACCTTC. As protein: CATTTGQSYGYTF.